Below, one T cell receptor (beta chain) is given with its context. Antigen unknown. A second PCR of about 6 to 12 cycles used a sample-barcoded 5' primer and a J-beta primer mix. TCRdb redid the calling of the 5' RACE reads with MiXCR, one entry per CDR3 protein. This sample yields 630,000 or so distinct CDR3 sequences, of which roughly 30% are seen a single time; approximately 14% belongs to the top ten. The CDR3 sequence is 17 residues long. Per the germline V gene, CDR1 is MNHEY and CDR2 is SVGAGI. Trimming took 0 bases from V and 8 from J, leaving 17 bases between them. Per-sample yields of isolated PBMCs were at least 6.5 million. The sample comes from a study of blood T cells in healthy people across ages. Study details: Per two T cells, template switching captured roughly one barcoded beta molecule.

Study conclusions and caveats: Naive T cell percentage and TCR beta diversity correlated strongly.

The receptor comes from a woman at least 80 years old in good health. V gene TRBV6-5 combines with J gene TRBJ1-6, with a weak D call TRBD1 (5 bases). The material sequenced was blood. In nucleotides, the CDR3 is TGTGCCAGCAGTTACTCCTTGGGCCCCAGGGTGGATTCACCCCTCCACTTT. It translates to CASSYSLGPRVDSPLHF.